The entry below gives a single T cell receptor (beta chain) sequence along with its context. Antigen: not known. The source of the sample is a study of PD-1 blockade in classical Hodgkin lymphoma. The overall study: Patients received nivolumab 3 mg/kg intravenously every 2 weeks.

The sample's time point: cycle 4 day 1 (C4D1), after about 6 weeks of nivolumab. With no exception, relapse followed autologous stem cell transplantation in all patients, and brentuximab vedotin exposure varied. The CDR3 consists of 15 residues. V was clipped by 3 bases and J by 5 bases, with 16 bases between them. Germline values: CDR1 SGHDN, CDR2 FVKESK. Regarding the study as a whole: Before treatment, complete responders showed about the same diversity as newly diagnosed patients. While CD8+ TCR diversity did not rise significantly by C4D1, CD4+ TCR diversity did. Before treatment, TCR diversity in newly diagnosed patients was reportedly lower than in healthy donors.

Assay used: immunoSEQ multiplex PCR; TCRdb lists only in-frame clones, some missing. The sample consists of roughly 90,000 clones, 75% to 85% of them appearing once. This receptor was identified in a human donor with classical Hodgkin lymphoma. This chain links TRBV14 with TRBJ1-1, with D perhaps TRBD1 (6 bases). Sequencing used peripheral blood mononuclear cells (PBMCs), obtained before the fourth cycle of nivolumab. The CDR3 DNA is TGTGCCAGCAGCCATGCGGGGGGGGCCCGAACTGAAGCTTTCTTT. It codes for CASSHAGGARTEAFF. The full variable domain, in which reference TRBV14 and TRBJ1-1 provide the parts outside the CDR3, is EAGVTQFPSHSVIEKGQTVTLRCDPISGHDNLYWYRRVMGKEIKFLLHFVKESKQDESGMPNNRFLAERTGGTYSTLKVQPAELEDSGVYFCASSHAGGARTEAFFGQGTRLTVV.